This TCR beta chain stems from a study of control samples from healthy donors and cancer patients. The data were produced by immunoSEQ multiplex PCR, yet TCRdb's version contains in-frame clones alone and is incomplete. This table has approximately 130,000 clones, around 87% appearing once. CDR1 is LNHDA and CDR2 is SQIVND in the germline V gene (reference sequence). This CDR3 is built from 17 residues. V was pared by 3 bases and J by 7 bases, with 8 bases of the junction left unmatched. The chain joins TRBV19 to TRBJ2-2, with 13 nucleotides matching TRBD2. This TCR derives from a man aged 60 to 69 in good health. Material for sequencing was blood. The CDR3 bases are TGTGCCAGTAGTATCGGAACTAGCGGGGGGGCCCTCGGGGAGCTGTTTTTT. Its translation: CASSIGTSGGALGELFF.